This T cell receptor (beta chain) was sequenced during a study of long-term antiretroviral therapy in people with HIV. At the level of the study: The 2015 recommendation for immediate ART came about a decade after the earliest samples. Findings of the study overall: Pre-ART clonal expansion yielded clones that dominated the repertoire at all time points.

Concerning this clone itself: Its cognate antigen is unknown.

They ran version v3.0 of the immunoSEQ assay at survey level. The table came from immunoSEQ multiplex PCR; TCRdb's copy has only in-frame clones and leaves some out. The sample lists 20,000 to 25,000 clones; roughly 84% were seen once. The clonotype was recovered from a man between 18 and 29 years old with HIV. This material consisted of unsorted PBMCs, taken 0.2 years before starting antiretroviral therapy.

CDR3 amino acids: CASSLGAGQGRSYEQYF. As DNA, the CDR3 is TGCGCCAGCAGCTTGGGTGCCGGGCAAGGGAGATCTTACGAGCAGTACTTC. V gene TRBV5-1 combines with J gene TRBJ2-7; D perhaps matches TRBD2 (5 bases). CDR1 is SGHRS and CDR2 is YFSETQ in the germline V gene. CDR3 size: 17 residues. Trimming pared 0 bases from V and 4 bases from J, leaving 20 bases between.